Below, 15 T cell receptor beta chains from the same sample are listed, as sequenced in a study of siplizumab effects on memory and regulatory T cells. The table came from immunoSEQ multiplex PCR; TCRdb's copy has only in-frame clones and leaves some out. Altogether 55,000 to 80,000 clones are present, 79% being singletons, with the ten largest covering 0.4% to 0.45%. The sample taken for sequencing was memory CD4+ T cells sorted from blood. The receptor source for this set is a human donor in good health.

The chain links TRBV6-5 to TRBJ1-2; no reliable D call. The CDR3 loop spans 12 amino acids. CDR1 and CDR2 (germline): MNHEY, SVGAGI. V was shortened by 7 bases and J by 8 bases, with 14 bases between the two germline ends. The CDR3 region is CASMTKRGGYTF. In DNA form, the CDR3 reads TGTGCCAGCATGACGAAGCGGGGAGGCTACACCTTC.

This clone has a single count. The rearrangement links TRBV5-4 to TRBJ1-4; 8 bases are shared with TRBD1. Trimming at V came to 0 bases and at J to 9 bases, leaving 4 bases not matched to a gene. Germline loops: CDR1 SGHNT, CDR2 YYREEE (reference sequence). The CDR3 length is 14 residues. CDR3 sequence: CASSLDRGFKKLFF. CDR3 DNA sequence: TGTGCCAGCAGCTTGGACAGGGGGTTTAAAAAACTGTTTTTT.

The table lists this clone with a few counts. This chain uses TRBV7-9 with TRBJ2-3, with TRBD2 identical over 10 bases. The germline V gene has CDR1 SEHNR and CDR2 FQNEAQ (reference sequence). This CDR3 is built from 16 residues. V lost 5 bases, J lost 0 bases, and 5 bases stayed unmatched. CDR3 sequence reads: CASSRTAGGSTDTQYF. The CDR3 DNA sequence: TGTGCCAGCAGCCGAACAGCGGGGGGGAGCACAGATACGCAGTATTTT. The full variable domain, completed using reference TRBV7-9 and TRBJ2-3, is DTGVSQNPRHKITKRGQNVTFRCDPISEHNRLYWYRQTLGQGPEFLTYFQNEAQLEKSRLLSDRFSAERPKGSFSTLEIQRTEQGDSAMYLCASSRTAGGSTDTQYFGPGTRLTVL.

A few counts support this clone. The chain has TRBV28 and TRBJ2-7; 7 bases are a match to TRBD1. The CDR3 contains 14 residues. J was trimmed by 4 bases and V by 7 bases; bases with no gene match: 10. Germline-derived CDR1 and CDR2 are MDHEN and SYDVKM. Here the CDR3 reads CASIQQGFLYEQYF. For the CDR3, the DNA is TGTGCCAGCATACAACAGGGGTTCTTATACGAGCAGTACTTC.

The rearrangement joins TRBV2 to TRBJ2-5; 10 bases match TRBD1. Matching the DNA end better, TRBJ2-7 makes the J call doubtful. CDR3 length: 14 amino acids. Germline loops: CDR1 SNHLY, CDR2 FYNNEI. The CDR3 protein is CAGNRDRGLYEQYF. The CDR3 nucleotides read TGTGCCGGAAACCGGGACAGGGGATTATACGAGCAGTACTTC.

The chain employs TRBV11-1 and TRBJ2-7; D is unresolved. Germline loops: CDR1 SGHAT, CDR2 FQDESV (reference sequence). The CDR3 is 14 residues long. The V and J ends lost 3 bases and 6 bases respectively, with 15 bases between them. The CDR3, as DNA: TGTGCCAGCAGCTTCCAGGCCCTTTCGCGCGAGCAGTACTTC. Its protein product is CASSFQALSREQYF.

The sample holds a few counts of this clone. The DNA for the CDR3 is TGTGCCAGCAGCGCCAGACAGGTCTCTGGGGCCAACGTCCTGACTTTC. Translating gives CASSARQVSGANVLTF. The genes are TRBV9 and TRBJ2-6; the D gene is possibly TRBD1 (6 bases). In germline, CDR1 is SGDLS, CDR2 YYNGEE. V was clipped by 3 bases and J by 0 bases, with 10 bases between them. CDR3 length: 16 amino acids.

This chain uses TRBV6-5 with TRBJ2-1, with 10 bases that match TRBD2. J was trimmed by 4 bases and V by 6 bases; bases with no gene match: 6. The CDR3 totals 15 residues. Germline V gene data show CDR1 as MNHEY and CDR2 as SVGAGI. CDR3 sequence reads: CASSLTAGGYNEQFF. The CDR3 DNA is TGTGCCAGCAGCCTTACAGCGGGGGGGTACAATGAGCAGTTCTTC.

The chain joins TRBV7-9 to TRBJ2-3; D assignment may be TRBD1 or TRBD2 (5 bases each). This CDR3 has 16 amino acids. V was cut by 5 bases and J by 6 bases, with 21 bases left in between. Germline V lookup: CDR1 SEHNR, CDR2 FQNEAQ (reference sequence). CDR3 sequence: CASSNPGTRFLDTQYF. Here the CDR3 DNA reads TGTGCCAGCAGCAACCCCGGGACCCGCTTTCTCGATACGCAGTATTTT. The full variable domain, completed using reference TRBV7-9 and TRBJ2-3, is DTGVSQNPRHKITKRGQNVTFRCDPISEHNRLYWYRQTLGQGPEFLTYFQNEAQLEKSRLLSDRFSAERPKGSFSTLEIQRTEQGDSAMYLCASSNPGTRFLDTQYFGPGTRLTVL.

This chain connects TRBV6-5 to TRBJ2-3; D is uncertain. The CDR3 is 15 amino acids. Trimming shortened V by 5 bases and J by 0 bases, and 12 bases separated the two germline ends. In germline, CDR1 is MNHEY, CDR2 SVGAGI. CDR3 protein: CASSGRRSSTDTQYF. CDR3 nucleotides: TGTGCCAGCAGTGGGCGACGATCTAGCACAGATACGCAGTATTTT.

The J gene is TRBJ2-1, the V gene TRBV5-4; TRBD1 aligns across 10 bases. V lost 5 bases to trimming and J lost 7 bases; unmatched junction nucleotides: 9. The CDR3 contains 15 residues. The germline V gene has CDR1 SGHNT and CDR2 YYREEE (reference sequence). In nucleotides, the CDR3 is TGTGCCAGCAGTCTACCGGGACAGGGGCGGAATGAGCAGTTCTTC. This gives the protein CASSLPGQGRNEQFF.

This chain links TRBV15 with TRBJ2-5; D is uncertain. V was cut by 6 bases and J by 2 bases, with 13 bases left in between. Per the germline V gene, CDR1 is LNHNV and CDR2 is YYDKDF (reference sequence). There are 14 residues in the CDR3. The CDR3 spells CATSALLGQETQYF. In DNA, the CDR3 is TGTGCCACCAGTGCTTTATTGGGACAAGAGACCCAGTACTTC.

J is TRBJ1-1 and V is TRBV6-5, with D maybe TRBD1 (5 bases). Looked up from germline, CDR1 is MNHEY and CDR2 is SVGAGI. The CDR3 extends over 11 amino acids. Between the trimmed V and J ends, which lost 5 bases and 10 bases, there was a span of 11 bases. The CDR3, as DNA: TGTGCCAGCAGTCGCGACAGTAGAGCTTTCTTT. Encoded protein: CASSRDSRAFF.

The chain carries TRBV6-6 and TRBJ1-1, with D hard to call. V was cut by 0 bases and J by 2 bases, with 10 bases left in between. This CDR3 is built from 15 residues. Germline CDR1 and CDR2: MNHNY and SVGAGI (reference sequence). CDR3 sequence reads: CASSYSIGFNTEAFF. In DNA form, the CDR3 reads TGTGCCAGCAGTTACTCGATTGGGTTCAACACTGAAGCTTTCTTT.

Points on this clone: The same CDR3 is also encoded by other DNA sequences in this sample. The CDR3 loop is CASSLSRGAGDTQYF. DNA of the CDR3: TGTGCCAGCAGCTTGTCCAGGGGGGCAGGAGATACGCAGTATTTT. This chain uses TRBV5-6 with TRBJ2-3; D possibly corresponds to TRBD1 (7 bases). The length of the CDR3 is 15 residues. CDR1 is SGHDT and CDR2 is YYEEEE in the germline V gene. V gave up 1 base and J gave up 5 bases, with 14 bases separating them.